This T cell receptor (beta chain) derives from a study of regulatory T cells in long-lasting Graves disease. The germline V gene encodes CDR1 SGHRS and CDR2 YFSETQ. The CDR3 is 15 residues long. Assembly of TCR beta libraries relied on iRepertoire HTBI primers together with Arm-PCR of CDR3 regions. In the authors' methods: Sequenced samples collectively carried under 75 TRBV and about 15 TRBJ segments. One entry per CDR3 protein results from TCRdb running MiXCR on the multiplex PCR reads. V and J calls and clone size were set by TCRdb, not the authors. The data show 550,000 to 650,000 distinct CDR3 sequences, 15% to 20% seen once. In the case of this clonotype: Its target is unknown.

Points from the study as a whole: TRBV28, TRBJ1-2 and TRBJ2-5 were segments that persistent disease favored. Graves' patients with persistent disease showed TCR diversity lower than patients newly diagnosed.

The sample's time point: newly diagnosed GD, antithyroid drugs for less than 3 months. RNA extracted from PBMCs served as the sequencing template. The same sample was also studied in work on T cells in Graves' hyperthyroidism and ophthalmopathy.

Sequencing used peripheral blood mononuclear cells (PBMCs), obtained at new diagnosis, from a patient treated with antithyroid drugs. The TCR was taken from a man between 18 and 29 years old with Graves disease. The gene calls are TRBV5-1 and TRBJ2-3; 8 bases line up with TRBD1. Gene TRBJ2-7 matches the end of the DNA better, so the J call may be wrong. CDR3 loop: CASSLRGTGPYEQYF. The DNA for the CDR3 is TGCGCCAGCAGCTTGAGGGGGACAGGCCCCTACGAGCAGTACTTC.